The clone carrying this T cell receptor (beta chain) was seen many times. Its antigen is as yet unknown. The data are from a study of T cell repertoires in cytomegalovirus infection. V lost 8 bases and J lost 0, with 12 bases in between. The V gene's germline CDR1 is SGHTA and CDR2 FQGNSA. The CDR3 has 14 amino acids. TCRdb processed the reads anew with MiXCR; each CDR3 protein has one entry. Among under 450,000 distinct CDR3 sequences listed, roughly 34% were seen once. The sequencing here drew on cultured PBMCs, taken from culture after CMV antigen stimulation. This TCR came from a human donor in good health (CMV status not recorded). Some clones in this sample may be carry-over from other donors' samples. The chain combines TRBV7-2 with TRBJ2-3, with D possibly called TRBD1 or TRBD2 (5 bases each). The CDR3 nucleotides are TGTGCCAGCGAAGTGGGACCTAGCACAGATACGCAGTATTTT. It codes for CASEVGPSTDTQYF.